This TCR beta chain was sequenced during a study of cytomegalovirus exposure and HLA in healthy donors. Study-wide results and limits: Cytomegalovirus association was listed for 164 TCR beta chains. Reports described diagnosis of cytomegalovirus status by the classifier as highly specific and sensitive.

As for this clone: Antigen: not known.

V was cut by 5 bases and J by 2 bases, with 15 bases left in between. The CDR3 contains 14 residues. CDR1 SQVTM and CDR2 ANQGSEA come from the germline V gene. The PCR ran on 60 Vbeta and 13 Jbeta primers. Some clones are missing from TCRdb's copy, which holds only in-frame ones; the method was immunoSEQ multiplex PCR. The sample lists about 220,000 clones, 82% occurring once. The rearrangement links TRBV29-1 to TRBJ1-2; D may be TRBD1 (6 bases). This receptor was identified in a woman aged 40-49 years in good health and CMV-seropositive. Sequenced input: PBMCs. CDR3 protein: CSVSLGGGNYGYTF. DNA of the CDR3: TGCAGCGTTTCCCTGGGAGGGGGGAACTATGGCTACACCTTC.